The source of this TCR beta chain is a study of Graves' ophthalmopathy and Graves' hyperthyroidism. RNA transcripts provided the template for amplifying TCR beta CDR3 regions. A first-round RT-PCR used HTBI primers, followed by a second-round multiplex PCR. TCRdb reprocessed the multiplex PCR reads with MiXCR, giving one entry per CDR3 protein. The sample includes 650,000 to 800,000 distinct CDR3 sequences, 35% to 45% of them seen just once. Trimming took 4 bases from V and 0 from J; bases not matched to a gene: 6. Germline values: CDR1 SGDLS, CDR2 YYNGEE. CDR3 length equals 15 residues. The sample consisted of peripheral blood. The receptor was isolated from an adult man with Graves' ophthalmopathy. This chain connects TRBV9 to TRBJ1-2; 7 bases match TRBD1. The CDR3 here is CASSTGGQTNYGYTF. The CDR3 DNA reads as TGTGCCAGCAGCACGGGGGGACAGACTAACTATGGCTACACCTTC.